This T cell receptor (beta chain) was captured in a study of OX40 agonist ivuxolimab in advanced cancers. Assay used: immunoSEQ multiplex PCR; TCRdb lists only in-frame clones, some missing. Of tens of thousands of clones listed, over 75% are singletons. Germline V gene data show CDR1 as SGHRS and CDR2 as YFSETQ. There are 17 residues in the CDR3. The V gene lost 4 bases and the J gene lost 8 bases, with 25 bases spanning the gap. The chain carries TRBV5-1 and TRBJ2-1; possibly TRBD2 for D (6 bases). The specimen was CD4+ or CD8+ T cells sorted from blood, collected in a trial of the OX40 agonist ivuxolimab. This clonotype was obtained from an adult with an advanced solid tumor such as melanoma, head and neck, liver or kidney cancer. Written as DNA, the CDR3 is TGCGCCAGCAGCCTCCGGGACGGGGGTATTGCTTTCGATGAGCAGTTCTTC. It encodes CASSLRDGGIAFDEQFF.